The 21 T cell receptor beta chains below all came from one sample that was sequenced in a study of chemoradiotherapy in HPV16-positive cancers. The repertoire was sequenced with immunoSEQ multiplex PCR; TCRdb's copy has only in-frame clones and lacks some. The sample lists more than 25,000 clones; approximately 93% were seen once. Material: blood, obtained from a patient who underwent chemoradiotherapy. The receptors were sampled from a human donor with HPV-associated anogenital cancer.

The V call is TRBV9, the J call TRBJ1-5; TRBD1 aligns across 11 bases. Trimming at V came to 5 bases and at J to 0 bases, leaving 10 bases not matched to a gene. CDR3 length equals 18 residues. CDR1 is SGDLS and CDR2 is YYNGEE in the germline V gene. CDR3 residues: CASSSGTGGRSSNQPQHF. CDR3 nucleotide sequence: TGTGCCAGCAGTTCCGGGACAGGGGGGAGAAGTAGCAATCAGCCCCAGCATTTT.

The V call is TRBV7-2, the J call TRBJ1-2; no definite D call. Trimming removed 4 bases from V and 3 bases from J, with 12 bases in between. Germline V lookup: CDR1 SGHTA, CDR2 FQGNSA. The CDR3 length is 14 residues. The CDR3: CASSSSSGYYGYTF. CDR3 nucleotides: TGTGCCAGCAGCTCATCCAGCGGTTACTATGGCTACACCTTC.

V and J are TRBV7-6 and TRBJ2-3; TRBD2 agrees at 10 bases. Germline values: CDR1 SGHVS, CDR2 FNYEAQ. Trimming removed 0 bases from V and 5 bases from J; junction bases left unmatched: 11. This CDR3 region has 18 residues. The CDR3 region has the DNA TGTGCCAGCAGCTTAGCCCTCCCCCTAGCGGGAGCCGAAGATACGCAGTATTTT. Translating it yields CASSLALPLAGAEDTQYF.

V usage is TRBV12-2 and J usage is TRBJ2-3; the table's TRBD2 call for D was not verified on the DNA. TRBV12-2 is recorded as a pseudogene. The CDR3 covers 20 residues. CDR3 nucleotide sequence: TGTGCAAGTCGCTTCGGGACTAGCGGGCTAGGGGCCCGTGGGGGGGATACGCAGTATTTT. Its translation is CASRFGTSGLGARGGDTQYF.

This clone has just one count. The V and J genes are TRBV7-2 and TRBJ2-1, with 9 bases identical to TRBD2. V trimming: 7 bases; J trimming: 7 bases; junction bases outside the gene matches: 5. The CDR3 is 13 amino acids. Germline loops: CDR1 SGHTA, CDR2 FQGNSA. The CDR3 spells CASNRLAENEQFF. DNA of the CDR3: TGTGCCAGCAACCGACTAGCGGAAAATGAGCAGTTCTTC.

The chain has TRBV10-3 and TRBJ1-2, with TRBD1 matching 10 bases. Per germline, CDR1 ENHRY and CDR2 SYGVKD. Unmatched junction bases numbered 10, after V lost 2 bases and J lost 7 bases. CDR3 length: 16 amino acids. The CDR3 loop reads CAISEPYPGQGSGYTF. CDR3 DNA: TGTGCCATCAGTGAGCCCTACCCGGGACAGGGGTCTGGCTACACCTTC.

This chain joins TRBV28 and TRBJ1-1; D gene uncertain. The CDR3 runs to 11 residues. Germline-derived CDR1 and CDR2 are MDHEN and SYDVKM. V was shortened by 10 bases and J by 6 bases, with 12 bases between the two germline ends. CDR3 loop: CATIKGSEAFF. CDR3 DNA: TGTGCCACCATAAAGGGCTCTGAAGCTTTCTTT.

The chain joins TRBV7-6 to TRBJ2-7, with D perhaps being TRBD1 or TRBD2 (5 bases each). Trimming took off 1 base at V and 5 bases at J, with 9 bases between the two ends. Per germline, CDR1 SGHVS and CDR2 FNYEAQ. The length of the CDR3 is 13 residues. CDR3 bases: TGTGCCAGCAGCTTAGATATGGGGGACGAGCAGTACTTC. This sequence encodes CASSLDMGDEQYF.

The chain is built from TRBV4-1 and TRBJ2-7; maybe TRBD2 (5 bases). This CDR3 region has 17 residues. The germline CDR1 and CDR2 sequences are MGHRA and YSYEKL. V gave up 2 bases and J gave up 0 bases, with 17 bases separating them. CDR3 region: CASSQWESIRSSYEQYF. The DNA for the CDR3 is TGCGCCAGCAGCCAATGGGAGTCGATCCGTAGCTCCTACGAGCAGTACTTC.

The V gene is TRBV29-1, the J gene TRBJ2-5; D tentatively fits TRBD1 or TRBD2 (5 bases each). Germline V gene lookup returns CDR1 SQVTM and CDR2 ANQGSEA. The CDR3 has 14 amino acids. Trimming removed 8 bases from V and 4 bases from J, with 20 bases in between. CDR3 nucleotides: TGCAGCACCCCCGGGACGGCCTTTGGAGAGACCCAGTACTTC. Translated: CSTPGTAFGETQYF.

In its sample, this clone was seen once. The chain joins TRBV10-3 to TRBJ1-1; TRBD1 is a possible D gene (5 bases). With 0 bases removed from V and 1 base from J, the gap between germline ends came to 12 bases. This CDR3 spans 16 amino acids. From germline, CDR1 is ENHRY and CDR2 SYGVKD. The CDR3 nucleotides read TGTGCCATCAGTGAGTCGAGACAGAATGGGAACACTGAAGCTTTCTTT. Translation: CAISESRQNGNTEAFF.

The genes are TRBV7-6 and TRBJ2-3; TRBD1 or TRBD2 may be the D gene (7 bases each). Germline V gene lookup returns CDR1 SGHVS and CDR2 FNYEAQ. The CDR3 loop spans 16 amino acids. Trimming removed 8 bases at V and 1 base at J, with 19 bases between. CDR3 coding DNA: TGTGCCAGCTCCAAGGGAGGGGGCCCGGGCACAGATACGCAGTATTTT. Its translation is CASSKGGGPGTDTQYF. The variable domain in full, with the rest retrieved from reference TRBV7-6 and TRBJ2-3, is GAGVSQSPRYKVTKRGQDVALRCDPISGHVSLYWYRQALGQGPEFLTYFNYEAQQDKSGLPNDRFSAERPEGSISTLTIQRTEQRDSAMYRCASSKGGGPGTDTQYFGPGTRLTVL.

V is TRBV15 and J is TRBJ1-4; no clear D. The V end was cut by 0 bases, the J end by 8 bases, with 10 bases between. The CDR3 contains 14 residues. Germline CDR1 LNHNV, CDR2 YYDKDF (reference sequence). CDR3 amino acids: CATSRDRGREKLFF. The CDR3 bases are TGTGCCACCAGCAGAGATCGAGGGAGGGAAAAACTGTTTTTT.

In this sample, this clone turned up a few times. V gene TRBV6-1 combines with J gene TRBJ1-1; the D is unclear. V lost 3 bases and J lost 1, with 6 bases in between. The CDR3 has 13 amino acids. The germline gives CDR1 MNHNS, CDR2 SASEGT. The DNA for the CDR3 is TGTGCCAGCAGTGATACAGAGAACACTGAAGCTTTCTTT. This sequence encodes CASSDTENTEAFF.

The chain uses TRBV28 and TRBJ1-2, with D perhaps TRBD1 (6 bases). In germline, CDR1 is MDHEN, CDR2 SYDVKM. Between the trimmed V and J ends, which lost 7 bases and 4 bases, there was a span of 13 bases. The CDR3 consists of 13 residues. CDR3: CASTPTGLYGYTF. The CDR3 DNA reads TGTGCCAGCACTCCGACAGGCCTCTATGGCTACACCTTC.

The chain is built from TRBV28 and TRBJ2-5; 12 nucleotides line up with TRBD2. The CDR3 spans 17 residues. The germline CDR1 and CDR2 sequences are MDHEN and SYDVKM. The V gene end was trimmed by 6 bases and the J gene end by 5 bases; junction bases not matched to a gene: 13. The CDR3 reads CASSASSGRGVGETQYF. DNA of the CDR3: TGTGCCAGCAGCGCATCTAGCGGGAGGGGGGTCGGGGAGACCCAGTACTTC.

The chain is built from TRBV29-1 and TRBJ2-1; TRBD1 agrees at 7 bases. The CDR3 runs to 12 residues. Germline V gene sequence: CDR1 SQVTM, CDR2 ANQGSEA. V was pared by 8 bases and J by 5 bases, with 6 bases of the junction left unmatched. The DNA for the CDR3 is TGCAGCTTAGGACAGGACCACAATGAGCAGTTCTTC. Translating gives CSLGQDHNEQFF.

The chain has TRBV25-1 and TRBJ1-1; the match to TRBD1 covers 9 bases. CDR1 MGHDK and CDR2 SYGVNS come from the germline V gene. Germline trimming cut 5 bases from V and 6 bases from J; bases unmatched to any gene: 10. The CDR3 is made up of 15 amino acids. The CDR3 sequence: CASSSNDRGVAEAFF. The CDR3 region has the DNA TGTGCCAGCAGTTCCAACGACAGGGGGGTCGCTGAAGCTTTCTTT. The whole variable domain, remainder taken from reference TRBV25-1 and TRBJ1-1, is EADIYQTPRYLVIGTGKKITLECSQTMGHDKMYWYQQDPGMELHLIHYSYGVNSTEKGDLSSESTVSRIRTEHFPLTLESARPSHTSQYLCASSSNDRGVAEAFFGQGTRLTVV.

V usage is TRBV11-2 and J usage is TRBJ1-4; D might be TRBD1 (5 bases). CDR1 SGHAT and CDR2 FQNNGV come from the germline V gene. The CDR3 loop spans 15 amino acids. The V end was cut by 1 base, the J end by 7 bases, with 13 bases between. The CDR3: CASSLGLGVGEKLFF. In DNA, the CDR3 is TGTGCCAGCAGCTTAGGATTAGGGGTGGGTGAAAAACTGTTTTTT.

This chain joins TRBV10-3 and TRBJ2-5; TRBD1 agrees at 10 bases. Germline CDR1 reads ENHRY; CDR2 reads SYGVKD. The CDR3 contains 18 residues. V shed 8 bases and J 5 bases; nucleotides not matched to a gene: 20. The CDR3 region is CAIGRQGANLKPRETQYF. The CDR3 coding sequence is TGTGCCATCGGCCGACAGGGGGCGAATCTGAAACCCAGGGAGACCCAGTACTTC.

V and J are TRBV28 and TRBJ2-7, with TRBD2 matching over 11 bases. Germline trimming cut 5 bases from V and 4 bases from J; bases unmatched to any gene: 7. Germline V gene data show CDR1 as MDHEN and CDR2 as SYDVKM. CDR3 length equals 15 residues. This chain's CDR3 is CASSGLAGGGYEQYF. CDR3 nucleotides: TGTGCCAGCAGTGGGCTAGCGGGAGGAGGTTACGAGCAGTACTTC.